The sequence of this T cell receptor (beta chain) was determined in a study of blood T cell repertoires in COVID-19. Overall study context: Samples representing acute and convalescent COVID-19 were sourced from the United States, Italy and Spain.

CDR3 size: 15 residues. Germline V gives CDR1 SGHTA, CDR2 FQGNSA. The V segment lost 4 bases and the J segment 1 base; nucleotides outside the gene matches: 4. Original processing methods: By means of reference gene primer amplification, nucleated cell counts were estimated. Repertoires were generated with immunoSEQ multiplex PCR, while TCRdb's copy carries only in-frame clones and drops some. That table is the source of V, J and clone size, and D and trimming were worked out from the DNA. The data show 140,000 to 150,000 clones, nearly 85% seen once. Sequenced input: peripheral blood. V is TRBV7-2 and J is TRBJ2-1; 7 nucleotides line up with TRBD1. The sequence was obtained from a human donor in a cohort sampled during active COVID-19. In DNA, the CDR3 is TGTGCCAGCAGCTCAGAGGGGGCGTCCTACAATGAGCAGTTCTTC. Translation gives CASSSEGASYNEQFF.